Below, 15 T cell receptor beta chains from the same sample are listed, as sequenced in a study. MiXCR, applied by TCRdb to the RT-PCR reads, yields one record per CDR3 protein. The sample lists around 700,000 distinct CDR3 sequences, approximately 15% occurring once. Sequencing input: memory CD4+ T cells from blood. The origin of the receptors is a female donor in good health, serving as a healthy control.

This clonotype was counted only a few times. The CDR3 spells CASSHSRGADTQYF. CDR3 nucleotides: TGTGCCAGCAGTCACTCGCGGGGTGCAGATACGCAGTATTTT. V gene TRBV12-3 or TRBV12-4 combines with J gene TRBJ2-3; possible D gene TRBD2, 6 bases. Trimming pared 5 bases from V and 4 bases from J, leaving 13 bases between. This CDR3 region has 14 residues.

This clonotype has more than one count but fewer than ten. The V call is TRBV12-3 or TRBV12-4, the J call TRBJ1-2, with TRBD1 identical over 7 bases. This CDR3 contains 14 residues. J lost 8 bases, V lost 7 bases, and 13 bases had no gene match. DNA of the CDR3: TGTGCCAGCACTCCGACAGGGATTGATTTAGGCTACACCTTC. Translation gives CASTPTGIDLGYTF.

This clonotype was found many times. The chain has TRBV15 and TRBJ2-5, with D tentatively TRBD1 or TRBD2 (5 bases each). This CDR3 contains 12 residues. Germline lookup yields CDR1 LNHNV and CDR2 YYDKDF (reference sequence). V was clipped by 0 bases and J by 11 bases, with 10 bases between them. CDR3 coding DNA: TGTGCCACCAGCAGAGAGATGAGGGGACAGTACTTC. Its protein is CATSREMRGQYF.

This clonotype was seen at least ten times. The chain has TRBV6-5 and TRBJ1-1; 8 bases line up with TRBD1. Germline CDR1 is MNHEY and CDR2 is SVGAGI. This CDR3 region has 15 residues. V lost 0 bases to trimming and J lost 5 bases; unmatched junction nucleotides: 5. CDR3 region: CASSYSSGGRTEAFF. DNA for the CDR3: TGTGCCAGCAGTTACTCCTCAGGGGGCCGGACTGAAGCTTTCTTT.

Ten or more counts support this clonotype. The V gene is TRBV11-2, the J gene TRBJ1-3; D possibly corresponds to TRBD1 (5 bases). V was trimmed by 4 bases and J by 4 bases, leaving 14 bases between them. The germline V gene encodes CDR1 SGHAT and CDR2 FQNNGV. The CDR3 has 15 amino acids. The CDR3 region is CASSSGWGSGNTIYF. CDR3 sequence (DNA): TGTGCCAGCAGCTCCGGGTGGGGGTCCGGAAACACCATATATTTT.

The chain couples TRBV5-1 to TRBJ1-1; D call uncertain. Germline V gives CDR1 SGHRS, CDR2 YFSETQ. V dropped 6 bases and J dropped 1 base, with 13 bases sitting between them. The CDR3 is 14 residues long. CDR3 DNA: TGCGCCAGCACCTCCTACGCGGCGAACACTGAAGCTTTCTTT. It translates to CASTSYAANTEAFF.

This clonotype was seen a handful of times. The chain has TRBV5-1 and TRBJ2-5; D not certain. The CDR3 covers 15 residues. The germline V gene has CDR1 SGHRS and CDR2 YFSETQ. V lost 4 bases and J 1 base, leaving 14 bases between the germline ends. DNA of the CDR3: TGCGCCAGCAGCCGACTCGACCCAACCCAAGAGACCCAGTACTTC. It translates to CASSRLDPTQETQYF.

This clonotype has just one count. The J gene is TRBJ2-3, the V gene TRBV27; D is possibly TRBD2 (6 bases). Germline CDR1 and CDR2: MNHEY and SMNVEV (reference sequence). The V end lost 6 bases, the J end lost 3 bases, and 19 bases lay between the germline ends. The CDR3 totals 16 residues. The CDR3 nucleotides are TGTGCCAGCAGACGGGCTAGCGAGAGTGGGACAGATACGCAGTATTTT. It translates to CASRRASESGTDTQYF.

This clonotype was detected only a few times. The rearrangement links TRBV3-1 to TRBJ2-3; a weak D match, TRBD2 (6 bases). The CDR3 spans 14 residues. The V and J ends lost 1 base and 6 bases respectively, with 11 bases between them. Germline V gene data show CDR1 as LGHDT and CDR2 as YNNKEL (reference sequence). This CDR3 reads CASSQVGGVDTQYF. In DNA, the CDR3 is TGTGCCAGCAGCCAAGTAGGCGGGGTGGATACGCAGTATTTT.

This clonotype was recorded many times. This chain uses TRBV4-2 with TRBJ2-1, with TRBD1 identical over 10 bases. The CDR3 is 15 amino acids. The junction had 6 bases not matched to a gene; V was cut back by 3 bases and J by 7 bases. Looked up from germline, CDR1 is LGHNA and CDR2 is YNFKEQ. CDR3 protein: CASSQTGGNGNEQFF. The CDR3, as DNA: TGTGCCAGCAGCCAGACAGGGGGCAACGGAAATGAGCAGTTCTTC.

J is TRBJ2-7 and V is TRBV6-6; D is possibly TRBD2 (6 bases). V was trimmed by 5 bases and J by 4 bases, leaving 15 bases between them. The CDR3 contains 14 residues. Germline values: CDR1 MNHNY, CDR2 SVGAGI (reference sequence). CDR3 sequence: CASSRTMDQYEQYF. The CDR3 bases are TGTGCCAGCAGTAGGACTATGGACCAGTACGAGCAGTACTTC.

This clonotype has a count of ten or more. The chain is built from TRBV20-1 and TRBJ2-1, with TRBD1 matching over 9 bases. The J segment lost 8 bases and the V segment lost 5 bases, leaving 10 bases of the junction unmatched. The CDR3 length is 14 residues. Germline V gene data show CDR1 as DFQATT and CDR2 as SNEGSKA (reference sequence). The DNA for the CDR3 is TGCAGTGCTCTTTGGGACAGGGATATGGATGAGCAGTTCTTC. Its protein is CSALWDRDMDEQFF.

Many counts were recorded for this clonotype. This rearrangement joins TRBV18 to TRBJ1-4; TRBD1 is a possible D gene (5 bases). There are 13 residues in the CDR3. The germline V gene has CDR1 KGHSH and CDR2 LQKENI. V shed 6 bases and J shed 7 bases, with 12 bases lying between them. Here the CDR3 DNA reads TGTGCCAGCTCTGACAGCGGTAGTGAAAAACTGTTTTTT. This encodes CASSDSGSEKLFF.

This clonotype was observed at least ten times. The genes are TRBV5-1 and TRBJ2-7, with 8 bases lining up with TRBD2. In germline, CDR1 is SGHRS, CDR2 YFSETQ. Losses at the gene ends were 4 bases for V and 2 bases for J; bases not matched to a gene: 11. The CDR3 contains 16 residues. The CDR3 DNA is TGCGCCAGCAGCCCAACGATGGCGGGAGGCACCTACGAGCAGTACTTC. It codes for CASSPTMAGGTYEQYF. Using reference TRBV5-1 and TRBJ2-7 for the parts outside the CDR3, the full variable domain is KAGVTQTPRYLIKTRGQQVTLSCSPISGHRSVSWYQQTPGQGLQFLFEYFSETQRNKGNFPGRFSGRQFSNSRSEMNVSTLELGDSALYLCASSPTMAGGTYEQYFGPGTRLTVT.

At least ten counts were recorded for this clonotype. The rearrangement uses TRBV5-1 and TRBJ2-7; the match to TRBD1 covers 8 bases. Trimming at V came to 0 bases and at J to 6 bases, leaving 5 bases not matched to a gene. Germline V CDR1 and CDR2: SGHRS, YFSETQ. CDR3 length equals 14 residues. The DNA of the CDR3 is TGCGCCAGCAGCTTGGAGACAGGGGTGGGCGAGCAGTACTTC. Amino acids: CASSLETGVGEQYF.